The entry below describes one T cell receptor beta chain. Its antigen is unknown. The record originates from a study of radiotherapy plus CTLA-4 blockade in lung cancer. Background on the study: An objective response was seen in around 17% of patients, and disease control in 31%. Findings and caveats of the study: It was early blood T cell clone dynamics, with interferon-beta, that reportedly best predicted response. Among blood TCR repertoires after radiotherapy plus ipilimumab, tumor-derived clones expanded.

In chemo-refractory metastatic non-small-cell lung cancer, patients got ipilimumab CTLA-4 blockade together with focal radiation. V was shortened by 8 bases and J by 5 bases, with 12 bases between the two germline ends. The length of the CDR3 is 12 residues. Germline lookup yields CDR1 SNHLY and CDR2 FYNNEI. Data came from immunoSEQ multiplex PCR; TCRdb stores just in-frame clones and leaves some out. The data contain 100,000 to 150,000 clones, more than 80% of them singletons. This clonotype was obtained from a human donor with non-small cell lung cancer that progressed on radiotherapy plus ipilimumab. Here the sequenced sample was peripheral blood, taken from a patient treated with radiotherapy plus ipilimumab. This sequence joins TRBV2 and TRBJ2-5, with a possible D match to TRBD2 (6 bases). CDR3 sequence: CASVWAGETQYF. CDR3 DNA sequence: TGTGCCAGCGTTTGGGCGGGGGAGACCCAGTACTTC.